The rows below give T cell receptor beta chains drawn from one sample of a study of blood T cells in healthy people across ages. TCRdb independently ran MiXCR on the 5' RACE reads; one entry per CDR3 protein. The sample has some 920,000 distinct CDR3 sequences, just over 50% seen once. The sample taken for sequencing was blood. All receptors come from a woman aged 55-70 years in good health. CDR3s include the opening cysteine and the closing phenylalanine or tryptophan. D genes are given only for firm matches. Clone size, where shown, is once, few, many, or a class for clones that have expanded.

clone size: NA; J gene: TRBJ1-4; D gene: NA; V gene: TRBV4-3; CDR3 protein: CASSPWGRVAEKLFF; CDR3 DNA: TGCGCCAGCAGCCCCTGGGGCAGGGTGGCTGAGAAACTGTTTTTT
clone size: NA; J gene: TRBJ2-7; D gene: NA; V gene: TRBV4-3; CDR3 protein: CASSQDGAAWNEQYF; CDR3 DNA: TGCGCCAGCAGCCAAGATGGGGCAGCCTGGAACGAGCAGTACTTC
clone size: few; J gene: TRBJ2-7; D gene: TRBD1; V gene: TRBV9; CDR3 protein: CASSVGTGGAYEQYF; CDR3 DNA: TGTGCCAGCAGCGTTGGGACAGGGGGCGCGTACGAGCAGTACTTC
clone size: many; J gene: TRBJ1-4; D gene: TRBD1; V gene: TRBV20-1; CDR3 protein: CSARIAAQGEKLFF; CDR3 DNA: TGCAGTGCTAGAATAGCAGCACAGGGGGAAAAACTGTTTTTT
clone size: NA; J gene: TRBJ1-1; D gene: TRBD1; V gene: TRBV27; CDR3 protein: CASSNRGMNTEAFF; CDR3 DNA: TGTGCCAGCAGCAACAGGGGAATGAACACTGAAGCTTTCTTT
clone size: few; J gene: TRBJ2-7; D gene: NA; V gene: TRBV5-1; CDR3 protein: CASSLAEKFWGEQYF; CDR3 DNA: TGCGCCAGCAGCTTGGCTGAAAAGTTCTGGGGCGAGCAGTACTTC
clone size: few; J gene: TRBJ2-7; D gene: NA; V gene: TRBV3-1; CDR3 protein: CASSQSEARSAYEQYF; CDR3 DNA: TGTGCCAGCAGCCAGTCGGAAGCGCGGAGTGCCTACGAGCAGTACTTC
clone size: once; J gene: TRBJ2-7; D gene: NA; V gene: TRBV9; CDR3 protein: CASSETGGVYEQYF; CDR3 DNA: TGTGCCAGCAGCGAGACTGGAGGGGTCTACGAGCAGTACTTC
clone size: NA; J gene: TRBJ2-7; D gene: NA; V gene: TRBV7-9; CDR3 protein: CASSRAVGGIPYEQYF; CDR3 DNA: TGTGCCAGCAGCCGAGCGGTTGGCGGGATCCCCTACGAGCAGTACTTC
clone size: few; J gene: TRBJ2-1; D gene: NA; V gene: TRBV5-1; CDR3 protein: CASRFEGPSYNEQFF; CDR3 DNA: TGCGCCAGCAGGTTTGAGGGCCCTTCCTACAATGAGCAGTTCTTC
clone size: once; J gene: TRBJ2-1; D gene: NA; V gene: TRBV20-1; CDR3 protein: CSAMYPSLYNEQFF; CDR3 DNA: TGCAGTGCCATGTATCCGAGCCTCTACAATGAGCAGTTCTTC
clone size: NA; J gene: TRBJ1-2; D gene: NA; V gene: TRBV14; CDR3 protein: CASSPSGLGYTF; CDR3 DNA: TGTGCCAGCAGCCCGAGCGGGCTTGGCTACACCTTC
clone size: NA; J gene: TRBJ2-3; D gene: NA; V gene: TRBV12-3/TRBV12-4; CDR3 protein: CASSLDGRGPGDTQYF; CDR3 DNA: TGTGCCAGCAGTTTAGACGGGAGGGGGCCCGGGGATACGCAGTATTTT
clone size: NA; J gene: TRBJ1-3; D gene: NA; V gene: TRBV7-9; CDR3 protein: CASSFVNSGNTIYF; CDR3 DNA: TGTGCCAGCAGCTTCGTAAACTCTGGAAACACCATATATTTT
clone size: NA; J gene: TRBJ2-1; D gene: NA; V gene: TRBV18; CDR3 protein: CASSGTETYNEQFF; CDR3 DNA: TGTGCCAGCTCAGGAACAGAAACCTACAATGAGCAGTTCTTC
clone size: NA; J gene: TRBJ2-6; D gene: NA; V gene: TRBV28; CDR3 protein: CASSLRGPSGANVLTF; CDR3 DNA: TGTGCCAGCAGTTTGCGGGGTCCCTCTGGGGCCAACGTCCTGACTTTC
clone size: NA; J gene: TRBJ1-2; D gene: TRBD1; V gene: TRBV7-9; CDR3 protein: CASSFPEWAGGLGGYTF; CDR3 DNA: TGTGCCAGCAGCTTTCCCGAGTGGGCAGGGGGGCTTGGTGGCTACACCTTC
clone size: NA; J gene: TRBJ2-7; D gene: TRBD1; V gene: TRBV20-1; CDR3 protein: CSARDPGGFREQYF; CDR3 DNA: TGCAGTGCTAGAGATCCAGGGGGCTTTCGCGAGCAGTACTTC
clone size: few; J gene: TRBJ2-1; D gene: TRBD2; V gene: TRBV18; CDR3 protein: CASSTSGTRRYNEQFF; CDR3 DNA: TGTGCCAGCTCAACATCCGGGACTAGGCGGTACAATGAGCAGTTCTTC
clone size: NA; J gene: TRBJ2-4; D gene: NA; V gene: TRBV20-1; CDR3 protein: CSARDGVEVAKNIQYF; CDR3 DNA: TGCAGTGCTAGAGATGGGGTCGAGGTAGCCAAAAACATTCAGTACTTC
clone size: many; J gene: TRBJ2-7; D gene: NA; V gene: TRBV29-1; CDR3 protein: CSVEDRTVSYEQYF; CDR3 DNA: TGCAGCGTTGAAGATAGAACAGTCTCCTACGAGCAGTACTTC